One sample yielded the 26 T cell receptor beta chains listed below, sequenced in a study of shared clonotypes between healthy human individuals. Only in-frame clones appear in the TCRdb table, and some are missing; sequencing was by immunoSEQ multiplex PCR. The table includes about 490,000 clones, 79% detected once. Sequences were obtained from PBMCs. All receptors come from a woman aged 40 to 49 in good health. Some clones in this sample may be carry-over from other donors' samples.

This clone occurred a few times. The gene calls are TRBV28 and TRBJ2-3; 9 bases match TRBD2. Germline V gives CDR1 MDHEN, CDR2 SYDVKM. J lost 2 bases, V lost 5 bases, and 14 bases had no gene match. The CDR3 is 18 amino acids. The CDR3 is CASSTAGGPSFVTDTQYF. In DNA form, the CDR3 reads TGTGCCAGCAGTACGGCGGGAGGGCCATCATTTGTCACAGATACGCAGTATTTT.

This sequence joins TRBV7-9 and TRBJ2-3; a possible D gene is TRBD1 (6 bases). Trimming removed 0 bases at V and 4 bases at J, with 8 bases between. The germline V gene has CDR1 SEHNR and CDR2 FQNEAQ (reference sequence). CDR3 length equals 14 residues. The CDR3, as DNA: TGTGCCAGCAGCTTAGCTACAGGGCCAGATACGCAGTATTTT. Amino acid sequence: CASSLATGPDTQYF. Supplemented by reference TRBV7-9 and TRBJ2-3, the full variable domain reads DTGVSQNPRHKITKRGQNVTFRCDPISEHNRLYWYRQTLGQGPEFLTYFQNEAQLEKSRLLSDRFSAERPKGSFSTLEIQRTEQGDSAMYLCASSLATGPDTQYFGPGTRLTVL.

The CDR3 spells CASSLDGAQEQPQHF. The CDR3 DNA reads as TGCGCCAGCAGCCTTGACGGGGCACAGGAGCAGCCCCAGCATTTT. The rearrangement links TRBV4-1 to TRBJ1-5; D may be TRBD1 (5 bases). The CDR3 extends over 15 amino acids. V was trimmed by 4 bases and J by 7 bases, leaving 17 bases between them. Germline CDR1 reads MGHRA; CDR2 reads YSYEKL.

This clone is a singleton in its sample. The V gene is TRBV6-5, the J gene TRBJ2-7; the match to TRBD2 covers 7 bases. The junction had 12 bases not matched to a gene; V was cut back by 6 bases and J by 4 bases. CDR3 size: 15 residues. Germline values: CDR1 MNHEY, CDR2 SVGAGI. This CDR3 reads CASSLYAGVWYEQYF. CDR3 DNA sequence: TGTGCCAGCAGCCTCTACGCGGGGGTTTGGTACGAGCAGTACTTC.

This chain uses TRBV11-2 with TRBJ2-7; 9 bases map to TRBD2. The CDR3 runs to 15 residues. Germline CDR1 SGHAT, CDR2 FQNNGV. V lost 0 bases, J lost 2 bases, and 2 bases stayed unmatched. CDR3 loop: CASSLDRLAAYEQYF. Written as DNA, the CDR3 is TGTGCCAGCAGCTTAGACCGACTAGCGGCCTACGAGCAGTACTTC.

The CDR3 here is CASSLLLAGGSETQYF. The CDR3 DNA reads as TGTGCCAGCAGTTTATTACTAGCGGGAGGGTCTGAGACCCAGTACTTC. The chain has TRBV27 and TRBJ2-5, with 13 bases matching TRBD2. Germline CDR1 reads MNHEY; CDR2 reads SMNVEV (reference sequence). The length of the CDR3 is 16 residues. Trimming at V came to 1 base and at J to 5 bases, leaving 4 bases not matched to a gene.

The chain combines TRBV7-2 with TRBJ1-2, with 7 bases identical to TRBD1. This CDR3 comprises 13 residues. Trimming took 4 bases from V and 6 from J; bases not matched to a gene: 5. Per germline, CDR1 SGHTA and CDR2 FQGNSA. The CDR3 DNA follows: TGTGCCAGCAGCTCTCAGGGGGGCGATGGCTACACCTTC. It codes for CASSSQGGDGYTF.

V usage is TRBV19 and J usage is TRBJ2-5, with a weak D call TRBD2 (7 bases). This CDR3 spans 16 amino acids. CDR1 is LNHDA and CDR2 is SQIVND in the germline V gene (reference sequence). Trimming left V 5 bases short and J 4 bases short, with 20 bases between. The CDR3 DNA follows: TGTGCCAGTAGTTTCCTGCGGGGGCAGCGGAGAGAGACCCAGTACTTC. Its protein product is CASSFLRGQRRETQYF. Variable domain in full (rest from reference TRBV19 and TRBJ2-5): DGGITQSPKYLFRKEGQNVTLSCEQNLNHDAMYWYRQDPGQGLRLIYYSQIVNDFQKGDIAEGYSVSREKKESFPLTVTSAQKNPTAFYLCASSFLRGQRRETQYFGPGTRLLVL.

This clone has just a few counts. Other DNA sequences in this specimen translate into the identical CDR3. J is TRBJ2-1 and V is TRBV11-2, with 11 bases matching TRBD2. The CDR3 runs 15 residues. Germline CDR1 is SGHAT and CDR2 is FQNNGV. After removal of 5 bases from V and 4 bases from J, the junction contained 4 bases not matched to a gene. This CDR3 is CASSLRTSGYNEQFF. CDR3 coding DNA: TGTGCCAGCAGCCTGAGGACTAGCGGGTACAATGAGCAGTTCTTC. Supplemented by reference TRBV11-2 and TRBJ2-1, the full variable domain reads EAGVAQSPRYKIIEKRQSVAFWCNPISGHATLYWYQQILGQGPKLLIQFQNNGVVDDSQLPKDRFSAERLKGVDSTLKIQPAKLEDSAVYLCASSLRTSGYNEQFFGPGTRLTVL.

The count of this clone is one. The gene calls are TRBV5-1 and TRBJ2-7; D unclear. Trimming removed 0 bases at V and 7 bases at J, with 14 bases between. The CDR3 is made up of 14 amino acids. Germline-derived CDR1 and CDR2 are SGHRS and YFSETQ. CDR3: CASSLEVPLGEQYF. The CDR3 bases are TGCGCCAGCAGCTTGGAAGTCCCTCTAGGGGAGCAGTACTTC.

This clone was observed a handful of times. V and J are TRBV7-8 and TRBJ2-3; 8 bases match TRBD2. The germline gives CDR1 SGHVS, CDR2 FQNEAQ. The CDR3 covers 15 residues. J lost 7 bases, V lost 1 base, and 7 bases had no gene match. CDR3 in amino acids: CASSLDSGSGYTQYF. CDR3 in DNA: TGTGCCAGCAGCTTAGACAGCGGGAGTGGATATACGCAGTATTTT.

The CDR3 here is CASSLFSGSIHEQYF. CDR3 DNA sequence: TGTGCCAGCAGTTTATTTAGCGGGAGTATCCACGAGCAGTACTTC. The chain combines TRBV28 with TRBJ2-7; TRBD2 matches 9 bases. With V trimmed by 1 base and J by 5 bases, 6 bases remained unmatched. This CDR3 has 15 amino acids. CDR1 is MDHEN and CDR2 is SYDVKM in the germline V gene.

This clone showed up many times. The V gene is TRBV2, the J gene TRBJ2-7; no clear D gene. The CDR3 has 12 residues. The germline V gene has CDR1 SNHLY and CDR2 FYNNEI. V lost 4 bases and J lost 2, with 6 bases in between. CDR3 nucleotide sequence: TGTGCCAGCAGTGCCACGGCCTACGAGCAGTACTTC. Its protein product is CASSATAYEQYF.

The chain joins TRBV10-3 to TRBJ2-2; D not resolved. V was cut by 7 bases and J by 5 bases, with 14 bases left in between. The CDR3 runs 14 residues. Germline-derived CDR1 and CDR2 are ENHRY and SYGVKD. The CDR3 sequence is CAIKVGRETGELFF. CDR3 nucleotide sequence: TGTGCCATCAAGGTTGGGCGAGAGACCGGGGAGCTGTTTTTT.

Note on this clone: This could be a read error, since a much larger clone is one nucleotide away. V is TRBV6-1 and J is TRBJ2-7, with D unclear. The CDR3 runs 10 residues. Trimming pared 5 bases from V and 2 bases from J, leaving 1 base between. Per the germline V gene, CDR1 is MNHNS and CDR2 is SASEGT. The CDR3 loop reads CASSTYEQYF. The DNA for the CDR3 is TGTGCCAGCAGTACCTACGAGCAGTACTTC.

Remarks on this clone: The same CDR3 also results from other DNA sequences found in this sample. The V gene is TRBV7-2, the J gene TRBJ2-3; D ambiguous. Germline V gene lookup returns CDR1 SGHTA and CDR2 FQGNSA. Trimming removed 2 bases at V and 1 base at J, with 4 bases between. The CDR3 runs to 13 residues. In DNA, the CDR3 is TGTGCCAGCAGCTTATCTCGCACAGATACGCAGTATTTT. Encoded protein: CASSLSRTDTQYF.

J is TRBJ1-5 and V is TRBV19; 12 nucleotides line up with TRBD1. From germline, CDR1 is LNHDA and CDR2 SQIVND (reference sequence). The CDR3 is 15 amino acids. V was clipped by 6 bases and J by 6 bases; unmatched bases: 6. The CDR3 nucleotides are TGTGCCAGTAGCCGGGACAGGGGGCTTTTTCAGCCCCAGCATTTT. This gives the protein CASSRDRGLFQPQHF.

The chain couples TRBV4-1 to TRBJ2-5, with TRBD1 matching 7 bases. The V gene's germline CDR1 is MGHRA and CDR2 YSYEKL. CDR3 length: 14 amino acids. Germline trimming cut 3 bases from V and 4 bases from J; bases unmatched to any gene: 5. The CDR3 DNA follows: TGCGCCAGCAGCCATCCCGGACAGGTAGAGACCCAGTACTTC. Encoded protein: CASSHPGQVETQYF.

This clone was seen a handful of times. The rearrangement links TRBV18 to TRBJ2-1; D is uncertain. The V gene lost 1 base and the J gene lost 5 bases, with 15 bases spanning the gap. Germline V gene data show CDR1 as KGHSH and CDR2 as LQKENI. The CDR3 covers 16 residues. The CDR3 nucleotides are TGTGCCAGCTCACCACTCTTGTCGGGTATCAACAATGAGCAGTTCTTC. Its protein is CASSPLLSGINNEQFF.

The chain uses TRBV2 and TRBJ1-1; D is uncertain. The V gene lost 7 bases and the J gene lost 5 bases, with 14 bases spanning the gap. The CDR3 runs to 13 residues. CDR1 is SNHLY and CDR2 is FYNNEI in the germline V gene. This chain's CDR3 is CASIYSPQTEAFF. The CDR3 DNA reads as TGTGCCAGCATTTATTCGCCCCAAACTGAAGCTTTCTTT.

A word on this clone: The likely explanation is a read error, given a far larger clone one base away. The V call is TRBV7-2, the J call TRBJ2-2, with TRBD2 matching over 9 bases. The V gene end was trimmed by 3 bases and the J gene end by 1 base; junction bases not matched to a gene: 0. CDR3 length: 15 amino acids. From germline, CDR1 is SGHTA and CDR2 FQGNSA. The CDR3 sequence is CASSLTSGNTGELFF. The CDR3 region has the DNA TGTGCCAGCAGCTTGACTAGCGGGAACACCGGGGAGCTGTTTTTT.

A word on this clone: A much larger clone is a single base away; this may be a read error. This chain uses TRBV30 with TRBJ1-1, with unresolved D. The CDR3 is 13 amino acids. Germline assignment: CDR1 GTSNPN and CDR2 SVGIG (reference sequence). The CDR3 sequence is CVWNRLGNTEAFF. CDR3 bases: TGTGTCTGGAATCGGCTGGGGAACACTGAAGCTTTCTTT.

The chain employs TRBV11-2 and TRBJ2-7; 10 bases are shared with TRBD2. The J segment lost 7 bases and the V segment lost 8 bases, leaving 8 bases of the junction unmatched. The CDR3 spans 13 residues. Germline CDR1 SGHAT, CDR2 FQNNGV. In DNA, the CDR3 is TGTGCCAGCGCGCTAGCGGGAGTACGAGAGCAGTACTTC. Residues: CASALAGVREQYF.

This clone was seen only a few times. The J gene is TRBJ1-6, the V gene TRBV4-1, with D hard to call. The germline CDR1 and CDR2 sequences are MGHRA and YSYEKL. This CDR3 is 14 amino acids long. V gave up 4 bases and J gave up 4 bases, with 8 bases separating them. CDR3 DNA: TGCGCCAGCAGCCCCAGAGGATATAATTCACCCCTCCACTTT. Translated: CASSPRGYNSPLHF.

V and J are TRBV30 and TRBJ2-7, with D perhaps being TRBD1 or TRBD2 (5 bases each). With 4 bases removed from V and 4 bases from J, the gap between germline ends came to 14 bases. The germline CDR1 and CDR2 sequences are GTSNPN and SVGIG (reference sequence). The CDR3 sequence is 13 residues long. CDR3 protein: CAWNTGTPYEQYF. DNA for the CDR3: TGTGCCTGGAACACGGGGACGCCTTACGAGCAGTACTTC.

The chain couples TRBV6-5 to TRBJ1-3; D ambiguous. Germline-derived CDR1 and CDR2 are MNHEY and SVGAGI. V was clipped by 5 bases and J by 0 bases, with 8 bases between them. There are 14 residues in the CDR3. In DNA, the CDR3 is TGTGCCAGCAGTCAGATGCTCTCTGGAAACACCATATATTTT. Its translation is CASSQMLSGNTIYF.